Following are 24 T cell receptor beta chains from one sample sequenced in a study of blood T cell repertoires in COVID-19. Only in-frame clones appear in the TCRdb table, and some are missing; sequencing was by immunoSEQ multiplex PCR. The data hold some 100,000 clones, with around nine tenths observed a single time. The specimen sequenced was peripheral blood. These receptors were obtained from a man in his fifties or sixties with COVID-19, enrolled during active disease.

This sequence joins TRBV9 and TRBJ2-7; TRBD2 matches at 9 bases. CDR3 length equals 14 residues. Germline trimming cut 6 bases from V and 5 bases from J; bases unmatched to any gene: 9. Germline lookup yields CDR1 SGDLS and CDR2 YYNGEE. The CDR3 reads CASTPGGGAHEQYF. CDR3 bases: TGTGCCAGCACCCCTGGCGGGGGGGCCCACGAGCAGTACTTC. Using reference TRBV9 and TRBJ2-7 for the parts outside the CDR3, the full variable domain is DSGVTQTPKHLITATGQRVTLRCSPRSGDLSVYWYQQSLDQGLQFLIQYYNGEERAKGNILERFSAQQFPDLHSELNLSSLELGDSALYFCASTPGGGAHEQYFGPGTRLTVT.

The V and J genes are TRBV5-1 and TRBJ2-7; 7 bases match TRBD2. V gave up 6 bases and J gave up 0 bases; unmatched junction bases: 6. CDR1 and CDR2 from the germline V gene are SGHRS and YFSETQ. CDR3 length: 14 amino acids. The CDR3, as DNA: TGCGCCAGCACGATGGGAGGGAGCTCCTACGAGCAGTACTTC. This gives the protein CASTMGGSSYEQYF.

This clone appeared a single time. This chain connects TRBV7-9 to TRBJ1-6; 9 bases are shared with TRBD1. This CDR3 comprises 15 residues. Unmatched junction bases numbered 6, after V lost 5 bases and J lost 7 bases. CDR1 and CDR2 (germline): SEHNR, FQNEAQ (reference sequence). CDR3 loop: CASSHQGQGNSPLHF. CDR3 nucleotides: TGTGCCAGCAGCCACCAGGGACAGGGAAATTCACCCCTCCACTTT.

The V gene is TRBV10-1, the J gene TRBJ2-7; 7 nucleotides match TRBD1. Germline V CDR1 and CDR2: WNHNN, SYGVQD (reference sequence). V trimming: 10 bases; J trimming: 0 bases; junction bases outside the gene matches: 3. This CDR3 region has 12 residues. The CDR3 reads CATRDSSYEQYF. In nucleotides, the CDR3 is TGCGCCACCCGGGACAGCTCCTACGAGCAGTACTTC.

The genes are TRBV4-3 and TRBJ2-5, with 9 nucleotides matching TRBD1. This CDR3 has 15 amino acids. CDR1 is LGHNA, CDR2 YSLEER, per germline. J lost 4 bases, V lost 2 bases, and 5 bases had no gene match. The CDR3 loop reads CASSQTGGRGETQYF. Here the CDR3 DNA reads TGCGCCAGCAGCCAAACAGGGGGCAGGGGAGAGACCCAGTACTTC.

This clone appeared once. The chain combines TRBV15 with TRBJ2-7; 9 bases line up with TRBD1. This CDR3 region has 17 residues. CDR1 is LNHNV, CDR2 YYDKDF, per germline (reference sequence). With 0 bases clipped from V and 5 bases from J, the junction kept 11 bases outside the gene matches. As DNA, the CDR3 is TGTGCCACCAGCAGAGATCGATTGGGACAGGGTAACGACGAGCAGTACTTC. As protein: CATSRDRLGQGNDEQYF.

This rearrangement joins TRBV6-1 to TRBJ2-5; a possible D gene is TRBD2 (6 bases). V was clipped by 1 base and J by 0 bases, with 12 bases between them. Germline V lookup: CDR1 MNHNS, CDR2 SASEGT. The CDR3 runs to 16 residues. Here the CDR3 reads CASSEGTRTNQETQYF. CDR3 DNA sequence: TGTGCCAGCAGTGAAGGGACCCGGACTAACCAAGAGACCCAGTACTTC.

V and J are TRBV24-1 and TRBJ1-2; a weak D match, TRBD1 (6 bases). Trimming took off 3 bases at V and 0 bases at J, with 13 bases between the two ends. There are 16 residues in the CDR3. Germline V CDR1 and CDR2: KGHDR, SFDVKD. DNA for the CDR3: TGTGCCACCAGTGATCGCGGGGGGCCTGCTAACTATGGCTACACCTTC. This gives the protein CATSDRGGPANYGYTF.

The genes are TRBV2 and TRBJ2-2; D is perhaps TRBD1 (6 bases). Trimming removed 6 bases from V and 5 bases from J, with 10 bases in between. This CDR3 is built from 13 residues. CDR1 is SNHLY, CDR2 FYNNEI, per germline. CDR3: CASSRQATGELFF. CDR3 DNA: TGTGCCAGCAGCCGACAGGCAACCGGGGAGCTGTTTTTT.

V gene TRBV28 combines with J gene TRBJ2-7; TRBD1 is a possible D gene (5 bases). The CDR3 consists of 12 residues. CDR1 and CDR2 from the germline V gene are MDHEN and SYDVKM. The germline V and J ends were trimmed by 6 bases and 4 bases, with 10 bases remaining between them. The DNA of the CDR3 is TGTGCCAGCAGCACGACAGTTTACGAGCAGTACTTC. It translates to CASSTTVYEQYF.

This clone was detected only a few times. The chain joins TRBV10-1 to TRBJ1-1; possible D gene TRBD1, 6 bases. Germline lookup yields CDR1 WNHNN and CDR2 SYGVQD (reference sequence). V lost 5 bases and J 5 bases, leaving 12 bases between the germline ends. The CDR3 is made up of 13 amino acids. CDR3 in amino acids: CASSINTGTEAFF. The CDR3 bases are TGCGCCAGCAGTATTAATACAGGGACTGAAGCTTTCTTT.

The chain joins TRBV6-5 to TRBJ2-7; 8 bases fit TRBD1. CDR1 and CDR2 from the germline V gene are MNHEY and SVGAGI. This CDR3 comprises 14 residues. V lost 2 bases, J lost 5 bases, and 5 bases stayed unmatched. The chain's CDR3 is CASSYRDRLHEQYF. The DNA of the CDR3 is TGTGCCAGCAGTTACCGGGACAGGCTTCACGAGCAGTACTTC.

About this clone: At one boundary the junction diverges from the germline segment, which might be a read error. The chain is built from TRBV10-3 and TRBJ2-1, with 7 bases matching TRBD1. Germline assignment: CDR1 ENHRY and CDR2 SYGVKD. The CDR3 spans 11 residues. The CDR3 spells CAIKVQGSNVF. The CDR3 coding sequence is TGTGCCATCAAGGTACAGGGGTCGAACGTCTTC.

The chain carries TRBV4-1 and TRBJ2-1; 8 bases are a match to TRBD1. With 0 bases clipped from V and 4 bases from J, the junction kept 2 bases outside the gene matches. CDR1 and CDR2 (germline): MGHRA, YSYEKL. The CDR3 consists of 15 residues. CDR3 sequence reads: CASSQDRQGYNEQFF. The CDR3 DNA reads as TGCGCCAGCAGCCAAGACCGACAGGGGTACAATGAGCAGTTCTTC.

The genes are TRBV25-1 and TRBJ2-7, with 9 nucleotides matching TRBD1. This CDR3 contains 14 residues. The V gene end was trimmed by 4 bases and the J gene end by 9 bases; junction bases not matched to a gene: 10. Germline-derived CDR1 and CDR2 are MGHDK and SYGVNS. For the CDR3, the DNA is TGTGCCAGCAGTGCCCAAGGGACAGGGATTCGGCAGTACTTC. Translating gives CASSAQGTGIRQYF.

This chain joins TRBV7-6 and TRBJ2-7, with D perhaps TRBD2 (6 bases). The CDR3 is 13 amino acids. The germline CDR1 and CDR2 sequences are SGHVS and FNYEAQ. V was cut by 1 base and J by 4 bases, with 8 bases left in between. The chain's CDR3 is CASSLGGGYEQYF. CDR3 bases: TGTGCCAGCAGCTTAGGCGGAGGGTACGAGCAGTACTTC.

The chain links TRBV3-1 (or the pseudogene TRBV3-2) to TRBJ2-5, with 12 bases lining up with TRBD2. The J segment lost 5 bases and the V segment lost 5 bases, leaving 12 bases of the junction unmatched. Germline V CDR1 and CDR2: LGHDT, YNNKEL (reference sequence). This CDR3 spans 17 amino acids. CDR3 DNA: TGTGCCAGCAGCTCCCGGACTAGCGGGGTTTCGGGGGAGACCCAGTACTTC. Translation: CASSSRTSGVSGETQYF.

The chain uses TRBV5-1 and TRBJ2-2, with TRBD2 identical over 8 bases. Germline V gene lookup returns CDR1 SGHRS and CDR2 YFSETQ. There are 15 residues in the CDR3. The V and J ends lost 1 base and 3 bases, in that order; junction bases with no gene match: 2. The CDR3 DNA sequence: TGCGCCAGCAGCTTGTCGACTAGCGACACCGGGGAGCTGTTTTTT. Translating gives CASSLSTSDTGELFF.

This CDR3 reads CASSDQATEAFF. CDR3 in DNA: TGCGCCAGCAGTGATCAGGCCACTGAAGCTTTCTTT. The rearrangement uses TRBV10-2 and TRBJ1-1; no definite D call. V lost 3 bases to trimming and J lost 4 bases, with 6 bases between them. From germline, CDR1 is WSHSY and CDR2 SAAADI. CDR3 length equals 12 residues.

This clone was detected once. This CDR3 fails to terminate in the conserved phenylalanine or tryptophan, so it likely reflects a read error. The DNA is omitted, as the CDR3 cannot be located on it reliably, and the CDR3 follows TCRdb's listing. The chain combines TRBV7-9 with TRBJ1-2; the tabulated D call, TRBD1, remains unverified against the DNA. Germline V CDR1 and CDR2: SEHNR, FQNEAQ (reference sequence). The CDR3 sequence runs 12 residues, both termini included. The CDR3 spells CASSLATWDTRL.

This clone was seen a few times. This chain connects TRBV6-5 to TRBJ2-1; 9 nucleotides line up with TRBD2. J lost 4 bases, V lost 4 bases, and 5 bases had no gene match. Germline CDR1 MNHEY, CDR2 SVGAGI. This CDR3 is 15 amino acids long. CDR3: CASSWGLAGYNEQFF. CDR3 DNA: TGTGCCAGCAGTTGGGGTCTAGCGGGATACAATGAGCAGTTCTTC.

The chain links TRBV7-3 to TRBJ1-1; tentatively, D is TRBD1 (5 bases). Germline values: CDR1 SGHTA, CDR2 FQGTGA. This CDR3 has 13 amino acids. V dropped 3 bases and J dropped 5 bases, with 10 bases sitting between them. DNA for the CDR3: TGTGCCAGCAGCTTTTCAGGGCAAACTGAAGCTTTCTTT. Translating it yields CASSFSGQTEAFF.

V and J are TRBV7-2 and TRBJ2-7, with a tentative D call TRBD1 (6 bases). The CDR3 covers 13 residues. Germline V gene lookup returns CDR1 SGHTA and CDR2 FQGNSA. The ends were cut back, 3 bases at V and 5 bases at J, with 11 bases in the middle. The CDR3 loop reads CASSFVQGNEQYF. CDR3 coding DNA: TGTGCCAGCAGCTTCGTACAGGGAAACGAGCAGTACTTC.

V is TRBV29-1 and J is TRBJ1-1, with D tentatively TRBD1 (6 bases). Looked up from germline, CDR1 is SQVTM and CDR2 is ANQGSEA. The V gene lost 7 bases and the J gene lost 3 bases, with 18 bases spanning the gap. This CDR3 is 14 amino acids long. CDR3 amino acids: CSAHGGAADTEAFF. CDR3 coding DNA: TGCAGCGCCCACGGGGGGGCGGCGGACACTGAAGCTTTCTTT. Complete variable domain (other parts from reference TRBV29-1 and TRBJ1-1): SAVISQKPSRDICQRGTSLTIQCQVDSQVTMMFWYRQQPGQSLTLIATANQGSEATYESGFVIDKFPISRPNLTFSTLTVSNMSPEDSSIYLCSAHGGAADTEAFFGQGTRLTVV.